This passage covers 10 T cell receptor beta chains from one sample sequenced in a study of persistence of HIV-infected CD4 T cells. An overlapping HIV-1 Gag peptide pool stimulated these cells at roughly 1 ug/peptide/mL. CD40L/CD69 double-negative CD45RO-high memory CD4+ T cells were collected. The immunoSEQ assay was version 4, run in survey mode. Clones were sequenced by immunoSEQ multiplex PCR, and TCRdb holds only the in-frame ones, with some missing. The sample includes about 64,000 clones, roughly 77% of them seen just once. For these TCRs, the target antigens are not known. Here the sequenced sample was CD4+ T cells sorted from PBMCs after roughly 19-hour stimulation, taken from a patient who received antiretroviral therapy. Receptors originate from an adult man with HIV who was CMV-seropositive.

The CDR3 DNA reads as TGTGCCAGCAGGAGGGACCTTATGGGGTATACGCAGTATTTT. It is translated as CASRRDLMGYTQYF. This sequence joins TRBV2 and TRBJ2-3; the D call may be TRBD1 or TRBD2 (5 bases each). Deletions cut 6 bases from V and 7 bases from J, with 17 bases between. Looked up from germline, CDR1 is SNHLY and CDR2 is FYNNEI. The CDR3 totals 14 residues.

This clone was recorded a few times. J is TRBJ1-2 and V is TRBV19; 9 positions agree with TRBD1. V shed 5 bases, J shed 5 bases, and the junction held 21 bases outside the gene matches. There are 19 residues in the CDR3. From germline, CDR1 is LNHDA and CDR2 SQIVND (reference sequence). The CDR3 DNA is TGTGCCAGTAGTCCCGGGGGGGACAGGGCGGGTTTGTTGGCGTATGGCTACACCTTC. Translated, it gives CASSPGGDRAGLLAYGYTF.

J is TRBJ1-2 and V is TRBV30; unclear D gene. Germline loops: CDR1 GTSNPN, CDR2 SVGIG (reference sequence). The CDR3 extends over 12 amino acids. V shed 5 bases and J shed 4 bases, with 11 bases lying between them. The CDR3 here is CAWETSAYGYTF. The CDR3 DNA is TGTGCCTGGGAAACGAGTGCCTATGGCTACACCTTC.

The chain is built from TRBV5-1 and TRBJ1-1, with unresolved D. CDR1 and CDR2 (germline): SGHRS, YFSETQ. Deletions cut 4 bases from V and 2 bases from J, with 9 bases between. The CDR3 totals 13 residues. The CDR3 bases are TGCGCCAGCAGCCGCAATTTTAACACTGAAGCTTTCTTT. Translation gives CASSRNFNTEAFF.

This rearrangement joins TRBV25-1 to TRBJ1-1; D is undetermined. Germline V gene lookup returns CDR1 MGHDK and CDR2 SYGVNS. The CDR3 is 14 amino acids. Between the trimmed V and J ends, which lost 6 bases and 1 base, there was a span of 12 bases. The CDR3 nucleotides read TGTGCCAGCAGCGCAGGTTTTCCGAACACTGAAGCTTTCTTT. This sequence encodes CASSAGFPNTEAFF.

The V and J genes are TRBV5-1 and TRBJ1-6; D remains unclear. Germline CDR1 and CDR2: SGHRS and YFSETQ. The CDR3 contains 15 residues. Deletions cut 5 bases from V and 7 bases from J, with 16 bases between. The DNA of the CDR3 is TGCGCCAGCAGAGGTGGAAGGGCGGAGAATTCACCCCTCCACTTT. Amino acids: CASRGGRAENSPLHF.

This rearrangement joins TRBV11-2 to TRBJ1-5; perhaps TRBD1 as D (5 bases). The germline V gene encodes CDR1 SGHAT and CDR2 FQNNGV. This CDR3 spans 17 amino acids. Trimming removed 0 bases at V and 0 bases at J, with 12 bases between. The CDR3 is CASSLDFGGYSNQPQHF. Here the CDR3 DNA reads TGTGCCAGCAGCTTAGATTTCGGGGGGTATAGCAATCAGCCCCAGCATTTT.

This clone was seen just once. The chain links TRBV6-5 to TRBJ2-1; unclear D gene. The CDR3 loop spans 15 amino acids. V was cut by 6 bases and J by 7 bases, with 19 bases left in between. From germline, CDR1 is MNHEY and CDR2 SVGAGI. CDR3 protein: CASRVYSNRVNEQFF. DNA of the CDR3: TGTGCCAGCAGGGTCTATAGTAATAGGGTTAATGAGCAGTTCTTC.

The CDR3 is CSGTVGSYNEQFF. CDR3 nucleotide sequence: TGCAGCGGGACAGTGGGGTCCTACAATGAGCAGTTCTTC. This chain connects TRBV29-1 to TRBJ2-1, with TRBD1 as a possible D gene (6 bases). Germline-derived CDR1 and CDR2 are SQVTM and ANQGSEA. CDR3 length: 13 residues. V was cut by 7 bases and J by 1 base, with 11 bases left in between.

The chain carries TRBV2 and TRBJ1-2; the D gene is possibly TRBD1 (5 bases). The germline V gene has CDR1 SNHLY and CDR2 FYNNEI. The V end was cut by 7 bases, the J end by 6 bases, with 12 bases between. This CDR3 has 12 amino acids. The CDR3 here is CASTPGPNGYTF. In nucleotides, the CDR3 is TGTGCCAGCACCCCGGGACCCAATGGCTACACCTTC. The full variable domain, completed using reference TRBV2 and TRBJ1-2, is EPEVTQTPSHQVTQMGQEVILRCVPISNHLYFYWYRQILGQKVEFLVSFYNNEISEKSEIFDDQFSVERPDGSNFTLKIRSTKLEDSAMYFCASTPGPNGYTFGSGTRLTVV.